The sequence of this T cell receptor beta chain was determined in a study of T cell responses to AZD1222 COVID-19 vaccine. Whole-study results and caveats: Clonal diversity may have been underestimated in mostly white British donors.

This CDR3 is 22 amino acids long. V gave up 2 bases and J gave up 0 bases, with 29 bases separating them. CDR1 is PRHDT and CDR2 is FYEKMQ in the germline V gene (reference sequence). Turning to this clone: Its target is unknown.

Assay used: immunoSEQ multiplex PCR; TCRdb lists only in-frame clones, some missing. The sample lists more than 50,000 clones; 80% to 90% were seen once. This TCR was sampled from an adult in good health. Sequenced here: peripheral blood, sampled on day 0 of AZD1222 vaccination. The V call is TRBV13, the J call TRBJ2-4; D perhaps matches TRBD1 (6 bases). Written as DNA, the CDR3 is TGTGCCAGCAGCTTACTGGAAACCCCGGGACACAAGAACATACTAGCCAAAAACATTCAGTACTTC. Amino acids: CASSLLETPGHKNILAKNIQYF.